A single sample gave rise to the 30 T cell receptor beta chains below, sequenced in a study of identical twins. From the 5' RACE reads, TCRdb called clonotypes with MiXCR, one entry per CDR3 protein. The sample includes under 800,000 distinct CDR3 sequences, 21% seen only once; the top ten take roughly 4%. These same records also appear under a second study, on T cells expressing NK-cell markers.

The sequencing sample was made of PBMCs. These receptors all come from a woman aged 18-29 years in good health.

The DNA for the CDR3 is TGCGCCAGCAGCCAAGACTCACTCCCCTACAATGAGCAGTTCTTC. It is translated as CASSQDSLPYNEQFF. This chain uses TRBV4-3 with TRBJ2-1; D is uncertain. There are 15 residues in the CDR3. CDR1 is LGHNA, CDR2 YSLEER, per germline. The V and J ends lost 0 bases and 2 bases respectively, with 8 bases between them.

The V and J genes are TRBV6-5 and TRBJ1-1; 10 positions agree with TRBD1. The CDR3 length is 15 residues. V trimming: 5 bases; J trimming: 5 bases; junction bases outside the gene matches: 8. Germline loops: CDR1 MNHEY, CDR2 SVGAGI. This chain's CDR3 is CASSTMTGGETEAFF. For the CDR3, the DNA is TGTGCCAGCAGTACTATGACAGGGGGCGAGACTGAAGCTTTCTTT.

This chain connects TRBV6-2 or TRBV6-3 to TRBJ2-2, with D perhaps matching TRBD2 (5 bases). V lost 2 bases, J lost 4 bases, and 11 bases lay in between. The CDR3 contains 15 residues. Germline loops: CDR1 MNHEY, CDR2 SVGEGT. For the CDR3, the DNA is TGTGCCAGCAGTTACGCGGGCAGACTCACCGGGGAGCTGTTTTTT. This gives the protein CASSYAGRLTGELFF.

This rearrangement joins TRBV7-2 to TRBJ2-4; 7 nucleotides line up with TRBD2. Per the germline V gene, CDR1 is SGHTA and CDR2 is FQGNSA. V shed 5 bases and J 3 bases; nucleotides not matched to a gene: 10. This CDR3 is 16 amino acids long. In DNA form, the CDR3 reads TGTGCCAGCAGCCCCTTCCCTCGGGAGGACAAAAACATTCAGTACTTC. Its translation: CASSPFPREDKNIQYF.

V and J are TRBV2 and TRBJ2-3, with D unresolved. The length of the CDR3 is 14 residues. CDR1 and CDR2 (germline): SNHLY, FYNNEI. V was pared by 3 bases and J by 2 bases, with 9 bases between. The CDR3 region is CASSDSLATDTQYF. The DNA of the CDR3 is TGTGCCAGCAGTGATAGTCTCGCCACAGATACGCAGTATTTT.

The CDR3 loop is CSAGQGTRTYIQYF. DNA for the CDR3: TGCAGTGCTGGACAGGGTACCCGTACTTACATTCAGTACTTC. The chain employs TRBV20-1 and TRBJ2-4, with 8 bases identical to TRBD1. The CDR3 runs 14 residues. V was clipped by 5 bases and J by 8 bases; unmatched bases: 11. Germline CDR1 DFQATT, CDR2 SNEGSKA (reference sequence).

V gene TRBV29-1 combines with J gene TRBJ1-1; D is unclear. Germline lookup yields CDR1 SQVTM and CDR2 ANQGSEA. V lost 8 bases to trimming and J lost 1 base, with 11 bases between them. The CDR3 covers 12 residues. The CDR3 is CSSLTENTEAFF. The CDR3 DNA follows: TGCAGCTCACTAACGGAGAACACTGAAGCTTTCTTT.

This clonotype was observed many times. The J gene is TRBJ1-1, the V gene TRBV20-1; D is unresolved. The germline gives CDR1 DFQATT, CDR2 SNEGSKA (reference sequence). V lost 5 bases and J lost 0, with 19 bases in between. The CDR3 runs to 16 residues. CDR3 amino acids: CSAPEDGGIMNTEAFF. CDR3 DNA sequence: TGCAGTGCTCCCGAGGACGGAGGAATCATGAACACTGAAGCTTTCTTT.

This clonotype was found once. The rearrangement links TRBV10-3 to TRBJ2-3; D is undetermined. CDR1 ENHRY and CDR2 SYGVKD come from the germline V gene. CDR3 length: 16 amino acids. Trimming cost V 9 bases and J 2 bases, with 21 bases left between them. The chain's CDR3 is CAITGTASPSTDTQYF. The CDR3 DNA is TGTGCCATAACCGGCACAGCCTCCCCTTCCACAGATACGCAGTATTTT.

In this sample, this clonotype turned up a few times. Written as DNA, the CDR3 is TGCAGTGCTAGCGCAGTTACATTCTCCTACAATGAGCAGTTCTTC. It is translated as CSASAVTFSYNEQFF. This rearrangement joins TRBV20-1 to TRBJ2-1; D unresolved. This CDR3 spans 15 amino acids. CDR1 DFQATT and CDR2 SNEGSKA come from the germline V gene (reference sequence). Deletions cut 3 bases from V and 0 bases from J, with 12 bases between.

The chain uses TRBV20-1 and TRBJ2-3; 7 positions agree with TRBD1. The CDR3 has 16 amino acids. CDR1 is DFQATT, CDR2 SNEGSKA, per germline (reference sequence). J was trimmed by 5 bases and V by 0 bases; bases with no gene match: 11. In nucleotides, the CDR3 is TGCAGTGCTAGAGATCTTGGCAGGGGGTTGGGAGATACGCAGTATTTT. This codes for CSARDLGRGLGDTQYF.

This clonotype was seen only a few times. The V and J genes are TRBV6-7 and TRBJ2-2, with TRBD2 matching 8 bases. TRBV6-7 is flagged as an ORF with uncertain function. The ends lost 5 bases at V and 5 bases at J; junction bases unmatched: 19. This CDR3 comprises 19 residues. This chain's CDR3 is CASSQGRMGLGRITGELFF. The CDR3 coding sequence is TGTGCCAGCAGTCAAGGGAGGATGGGACTAGGTCGTATTACCGGGGAGCTGTTTTTT.

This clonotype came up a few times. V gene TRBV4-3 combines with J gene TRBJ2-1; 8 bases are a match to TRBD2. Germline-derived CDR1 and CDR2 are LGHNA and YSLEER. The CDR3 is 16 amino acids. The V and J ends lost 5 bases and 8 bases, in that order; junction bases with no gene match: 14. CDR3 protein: CASSFQLAVKGDEQFF. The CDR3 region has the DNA TGCGCCAGCAGCTTCCAACTAGCGGTCAAGGGTGATGAGCAGTTCTTC.

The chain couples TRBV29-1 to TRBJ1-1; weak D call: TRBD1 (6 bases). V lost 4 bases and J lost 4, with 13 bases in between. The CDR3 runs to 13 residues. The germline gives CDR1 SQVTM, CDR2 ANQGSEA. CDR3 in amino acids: CSVVRTGSTEAFF. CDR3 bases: TGCAGCGTTGTCCGAACAGGGAGCACTGAAGCTTTCTTT.

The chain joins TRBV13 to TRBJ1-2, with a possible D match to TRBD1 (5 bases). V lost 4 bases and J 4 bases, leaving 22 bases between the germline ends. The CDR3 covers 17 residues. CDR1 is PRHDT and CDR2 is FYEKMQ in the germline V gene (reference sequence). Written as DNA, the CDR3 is TGTGCCAGCAGCTCCTCTTCCCAGGACACCGAGATCTATGGCTACACCTTC. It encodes CASSSSSQDTEIYGYTF.

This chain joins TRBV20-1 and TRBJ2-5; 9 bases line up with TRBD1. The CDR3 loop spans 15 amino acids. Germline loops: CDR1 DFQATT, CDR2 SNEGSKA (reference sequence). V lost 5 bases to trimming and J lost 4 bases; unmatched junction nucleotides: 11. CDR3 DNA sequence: TGCAGTGCTTCAAACCCGGGACAGGGAGGAGAGACCCAGTACTTC. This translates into CSASNPGQGGETQYF.

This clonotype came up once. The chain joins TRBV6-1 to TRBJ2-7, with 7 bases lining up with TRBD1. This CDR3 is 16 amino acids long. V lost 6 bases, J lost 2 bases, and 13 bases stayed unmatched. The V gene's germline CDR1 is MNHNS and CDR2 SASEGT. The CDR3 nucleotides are TGTGCCAGCAGGGAGTACGGGACAGCCTCTCCCTACGAGCAGTACTTC. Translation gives CASREYGTASPYEQYF.

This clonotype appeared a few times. The CDR3: CSAQDRQSYEQYF. The DNA of the CDR3 is TGCAGTGCTCAGGACAGGCAATCCTACGAGCAGTACTTC. The chain joins TRBV20-1 to TRBJ2-7; 7 nucleotides line up with TRBD1. With 5 bases clipped from V and 1 base from J, the junction kept 5 bases outside the gene matches. The CDR3 is 13 residues long. Per germline, CDR1 DFQATT and CDR2 SNEGSKA (reference sequence).

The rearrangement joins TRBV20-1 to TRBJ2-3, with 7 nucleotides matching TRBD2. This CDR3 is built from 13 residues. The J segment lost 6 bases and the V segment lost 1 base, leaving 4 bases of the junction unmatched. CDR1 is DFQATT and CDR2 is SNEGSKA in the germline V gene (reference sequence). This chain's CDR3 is CSARGLAPDTQYF. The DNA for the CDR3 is TGCAGTGCTAGAGGACTAGCTCCGGATACGCAGTATTTT.

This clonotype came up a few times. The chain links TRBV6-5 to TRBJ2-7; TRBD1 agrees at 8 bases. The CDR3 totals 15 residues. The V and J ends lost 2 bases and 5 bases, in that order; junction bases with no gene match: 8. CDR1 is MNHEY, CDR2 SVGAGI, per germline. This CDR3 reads CASSYAPQGANEQYF. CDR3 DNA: TGTGCCAGCAGTTACGCCCCGCAGGGGGCGAACGAGCAGTACTTC.

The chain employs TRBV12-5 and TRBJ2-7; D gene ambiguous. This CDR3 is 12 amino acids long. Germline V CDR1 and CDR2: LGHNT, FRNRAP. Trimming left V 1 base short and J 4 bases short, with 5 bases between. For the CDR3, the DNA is TGTGCTAGTGGTTTGGACGGATACGAGCAGTACTTC. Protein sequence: CASGLDGYEQYF. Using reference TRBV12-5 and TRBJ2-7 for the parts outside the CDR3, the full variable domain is DARVTQTPRHKVTEMGQEVTMRCQPILGHNTVFWYRQTMMQGLELLAYFRNRAPLDDSGMPKDRFSAEMPDATLATLKIQPSEPRDSAVYFCASGLDGYEQYFGPGTRLTVT.

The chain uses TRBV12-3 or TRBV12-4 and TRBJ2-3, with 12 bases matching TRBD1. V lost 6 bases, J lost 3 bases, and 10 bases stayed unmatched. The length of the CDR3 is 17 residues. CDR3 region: CASRDMGQGAPTDTQYF. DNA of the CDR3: TGTGCCAGCAGGGACATGGGACAGGGGGCGCCGACAGATACGCAGTATTTT.

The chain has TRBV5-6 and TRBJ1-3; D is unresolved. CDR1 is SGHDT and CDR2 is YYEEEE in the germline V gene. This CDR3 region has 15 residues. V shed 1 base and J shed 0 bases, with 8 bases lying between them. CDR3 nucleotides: TGTGCCAGCAGCTTGAGTTGGGGCTCTGGAAACACCATATATTTT. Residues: CASSLSWGSGNTIYF.

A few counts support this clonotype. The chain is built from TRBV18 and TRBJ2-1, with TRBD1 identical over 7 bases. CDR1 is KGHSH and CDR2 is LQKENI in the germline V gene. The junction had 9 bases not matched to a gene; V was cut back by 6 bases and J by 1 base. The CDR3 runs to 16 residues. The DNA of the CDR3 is TGTGCCAGCTCCCCCAGTTGGGGACAGTCCTACAATGAGCAGTTCTTC. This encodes CASSPSWGQSYNEQFF.

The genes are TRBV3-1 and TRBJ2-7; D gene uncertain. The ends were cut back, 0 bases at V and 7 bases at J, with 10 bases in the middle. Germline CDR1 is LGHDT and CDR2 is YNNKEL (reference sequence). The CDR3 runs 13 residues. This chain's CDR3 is CASSQEGSWEQYF. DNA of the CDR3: TGTGCCAGCAGCCAAGAAGGGTCGTGGGAGCAGTACTTC.

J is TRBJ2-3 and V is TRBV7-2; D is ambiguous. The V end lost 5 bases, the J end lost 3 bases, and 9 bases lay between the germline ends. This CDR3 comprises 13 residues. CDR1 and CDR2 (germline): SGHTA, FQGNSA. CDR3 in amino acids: CASSRSVTDTQYF. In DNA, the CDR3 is TGTGCCAGCAGCCGTTCGGTAACAGATACGCAGTATTTT.

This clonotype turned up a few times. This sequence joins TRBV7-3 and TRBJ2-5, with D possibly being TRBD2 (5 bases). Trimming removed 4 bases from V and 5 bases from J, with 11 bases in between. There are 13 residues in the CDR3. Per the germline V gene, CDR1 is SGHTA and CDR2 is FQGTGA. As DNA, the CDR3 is TGTGCCAGCAGCTGGACCCCGGGGGAGACCCAGTACTTC. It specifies CASSWTPGETQYF.

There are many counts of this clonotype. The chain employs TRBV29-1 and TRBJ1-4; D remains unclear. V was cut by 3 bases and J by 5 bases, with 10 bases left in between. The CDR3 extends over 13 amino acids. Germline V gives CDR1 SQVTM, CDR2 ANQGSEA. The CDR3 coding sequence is TGCAGCGTTGAGGTGGCAGGAAATGAAAAACTGTTTTTT. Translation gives CSVEVAGNEKLFF.

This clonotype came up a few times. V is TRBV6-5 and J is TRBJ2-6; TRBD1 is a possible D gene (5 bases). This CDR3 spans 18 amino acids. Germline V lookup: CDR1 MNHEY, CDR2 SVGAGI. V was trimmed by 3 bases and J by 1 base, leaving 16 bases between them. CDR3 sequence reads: CASSYSGSSASGANVLTF. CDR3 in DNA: TGTGCCAGCAGTTATTCAGGGTCCTCGGCATCTGGGGCCAACGTCCTGACTTTC.

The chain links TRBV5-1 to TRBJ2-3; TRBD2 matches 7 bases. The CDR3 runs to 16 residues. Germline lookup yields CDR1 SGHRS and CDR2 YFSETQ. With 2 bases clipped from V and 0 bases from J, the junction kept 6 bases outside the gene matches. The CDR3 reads CASSFQAGSSTDTQYF. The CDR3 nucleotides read TGCGCCAGCAGCTTTCAAGCGGGGTCTAGCACAGATACGCAGTATTTT. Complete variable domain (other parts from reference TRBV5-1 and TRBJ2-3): KAGVTQTPRYLIKTRGQQVTLSCSPISGHRSVSWYQQTPGQGLQFLFEYFSETQRNKGNFPGRFSGRQFSNSRSEMNVSTLELGDSALYLCASSFQAGSSTDTQYFGPGTRLTVL.